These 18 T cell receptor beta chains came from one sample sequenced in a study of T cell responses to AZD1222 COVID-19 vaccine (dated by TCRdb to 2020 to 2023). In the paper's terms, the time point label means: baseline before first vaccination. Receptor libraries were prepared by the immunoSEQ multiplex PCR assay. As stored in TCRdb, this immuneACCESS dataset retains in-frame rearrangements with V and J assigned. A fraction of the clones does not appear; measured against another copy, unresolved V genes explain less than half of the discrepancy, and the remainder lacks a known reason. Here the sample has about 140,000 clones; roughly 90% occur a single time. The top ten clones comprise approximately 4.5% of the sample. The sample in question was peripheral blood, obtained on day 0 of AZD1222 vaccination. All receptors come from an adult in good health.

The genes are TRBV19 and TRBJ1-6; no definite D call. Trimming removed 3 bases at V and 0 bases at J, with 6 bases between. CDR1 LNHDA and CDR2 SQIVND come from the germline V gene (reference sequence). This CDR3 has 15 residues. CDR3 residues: CASSIQNSYNSPLHF. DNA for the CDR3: TGTGCCAGTAGTATCCAGAACTCCTATAATTCACCCCTCCACTTT. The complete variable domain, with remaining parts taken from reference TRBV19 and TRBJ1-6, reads DGGITQSPKYLFRKEGQNVTLSCEQNLNHDAMYWYRQDPGQGLRLIYYSQIVNDFQKGDIAEGYSVSREKKESFPLTVTSAQKNPTAFYLCASSIQNSYNSPLHFGNGTRLTVT.

Here the CDR3 reads CASSLGRAEPQHF. In DNA form, the CDR3 reads TGTGCCAGCTCACTCGGAAGGGCTGAGCCCCAGCATTTT. The gene calls are TRBV18 and TRBJ1-5, with D unresolved. Germline CDR1 and CDR2: KGHSH and LQKENI. The CDR3 runs 13 residues. The V end was cut by 4 bases, the J end by 8 bases, with 12 bases between.

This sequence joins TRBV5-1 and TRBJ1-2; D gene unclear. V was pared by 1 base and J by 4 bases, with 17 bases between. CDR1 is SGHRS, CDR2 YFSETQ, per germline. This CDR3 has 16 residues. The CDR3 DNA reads TGCGCCAGCAGCTTGAATCGGGAGCGGGCTGGCTATGGCTACACCTTC. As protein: CASSLNRERAGYGYTF.

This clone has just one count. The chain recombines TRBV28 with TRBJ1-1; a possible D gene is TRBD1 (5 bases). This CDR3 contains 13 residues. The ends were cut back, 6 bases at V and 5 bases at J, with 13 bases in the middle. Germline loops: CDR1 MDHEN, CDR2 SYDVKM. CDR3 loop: CASRGGRGTEAFF. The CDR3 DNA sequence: TGTGCCAGCAGGGGGGGGAGAGGGACTGAAGCTTTCTTT.

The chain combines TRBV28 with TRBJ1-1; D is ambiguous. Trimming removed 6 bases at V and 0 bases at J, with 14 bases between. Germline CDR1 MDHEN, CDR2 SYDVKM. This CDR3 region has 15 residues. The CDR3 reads CASRDGGILNTEAFF. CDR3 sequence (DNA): TGTGCCAGCAGGGACGGAGGGATTTTGAACACTGAAGCTTTCTTT.

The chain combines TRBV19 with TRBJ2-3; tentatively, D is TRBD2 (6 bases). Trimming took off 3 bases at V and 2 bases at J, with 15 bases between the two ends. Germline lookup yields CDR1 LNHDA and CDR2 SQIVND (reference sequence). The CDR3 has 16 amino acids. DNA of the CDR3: TGTGCCAGTAGTATGGCCATGACTAGGGACACAGATACGCAGTATTTT. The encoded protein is CASSMAMTRDTDTQYF.

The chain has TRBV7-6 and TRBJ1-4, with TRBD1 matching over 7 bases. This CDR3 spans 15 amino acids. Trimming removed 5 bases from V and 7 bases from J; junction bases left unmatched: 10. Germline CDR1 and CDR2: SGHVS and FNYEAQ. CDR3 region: CASSANRGLSEKLFF. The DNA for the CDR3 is TGTGCCAGCAGCGCCAACAGGGGTCTGAGTGAAAAACTGTTTTTT.

The CDR3 nucleotides are TGTGCCAGCAGCCCCCCGTCTCTGGGGGTTTCCTACGAGCAGTACTTC. It yields the protein CASSPPSLGVSYEQYF. The gene calls are TRBV5-6 and TRBJ2-7; D tentatively reads TRBD1 or TRBD2 (5 bases each). CDR1 and CDR2 from the germline V gene are SGHDT and YYEEEE. The CDR3 runs 16 residues. The V end lost 4 bases, the J end lost 1 base, and 18 bases lay between the germline ends.

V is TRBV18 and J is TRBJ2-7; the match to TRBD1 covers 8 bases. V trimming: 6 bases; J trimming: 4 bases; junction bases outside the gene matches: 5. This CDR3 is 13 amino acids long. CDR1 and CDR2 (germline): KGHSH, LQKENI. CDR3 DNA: TGTGCCAGCTCGCCAGGGGGCCCGTACGAGCAGTACTTC. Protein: CASSPGGPYEQYF. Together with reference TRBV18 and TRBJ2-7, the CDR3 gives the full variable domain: NAGVMQNPRHLVRRRGQEARLRCSPMKGHSHVYWYRQLPEEGLKFMVYLQKENIIDESGMPKERFSAEFPKEGPSILRIQQVVRGDSAAYFCASSPGGPYEQYFGPGTRLTVT.

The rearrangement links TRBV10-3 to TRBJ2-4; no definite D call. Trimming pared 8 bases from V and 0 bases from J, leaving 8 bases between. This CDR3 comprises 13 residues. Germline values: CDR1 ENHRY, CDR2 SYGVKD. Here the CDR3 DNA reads TGTGCCATCGGCCGAATAGCCAAAAACATTCAGTACTTC. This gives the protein CAIGRIAKNIQYF.

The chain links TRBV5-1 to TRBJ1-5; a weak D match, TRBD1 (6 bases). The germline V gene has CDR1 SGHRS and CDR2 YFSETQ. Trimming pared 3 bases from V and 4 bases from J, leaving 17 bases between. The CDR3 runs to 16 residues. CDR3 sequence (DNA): TGCGCCAGCAGCTCATGGACAGATTTCGGAAATCAGCCCCAGCATTTT. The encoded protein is CASSSWTDFGNQPQHF.

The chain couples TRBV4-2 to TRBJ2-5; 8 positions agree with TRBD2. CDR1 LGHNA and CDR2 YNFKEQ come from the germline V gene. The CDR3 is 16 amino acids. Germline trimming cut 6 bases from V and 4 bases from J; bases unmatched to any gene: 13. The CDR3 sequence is CASSSGGGVGAETQYF. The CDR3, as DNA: TGTGCCAGCAGTTCGGGAGGGGGAGTGGGAGCAGAGACCCAGTACTTC.

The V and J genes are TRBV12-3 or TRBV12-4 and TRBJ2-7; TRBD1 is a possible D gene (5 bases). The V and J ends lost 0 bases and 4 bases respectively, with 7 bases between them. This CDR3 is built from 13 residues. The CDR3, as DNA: TGTGCCAGCAGTTTAGCAGGGGCGTACGAGCAGTACTTC. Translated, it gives CASSLAGAYEQYF.

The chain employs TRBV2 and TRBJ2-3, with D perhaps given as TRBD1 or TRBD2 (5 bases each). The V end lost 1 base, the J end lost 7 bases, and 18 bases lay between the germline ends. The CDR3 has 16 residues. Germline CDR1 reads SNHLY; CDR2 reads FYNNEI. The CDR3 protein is CASSEEWVVGVHTQYF. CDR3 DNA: TGTGCCAGCAGTGAAGAGTGGGTAGTGGGGGTTCATACGCAGTATTTT.

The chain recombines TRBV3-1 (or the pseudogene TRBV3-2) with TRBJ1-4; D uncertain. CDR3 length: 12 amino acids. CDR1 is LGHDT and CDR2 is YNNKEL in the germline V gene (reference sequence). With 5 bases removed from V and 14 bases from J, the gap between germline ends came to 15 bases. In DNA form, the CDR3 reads TGTGCCAGCAGCGCCACGGAACAGTCGCTGTTTTTT. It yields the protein CASSATEQSLFF.

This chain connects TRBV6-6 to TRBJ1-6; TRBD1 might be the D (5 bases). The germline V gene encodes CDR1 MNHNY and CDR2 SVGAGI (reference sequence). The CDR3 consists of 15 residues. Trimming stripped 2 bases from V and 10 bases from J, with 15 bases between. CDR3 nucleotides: TGTGCCAGCAGTTACCAGACGGGGGGAAAGTCACCCCTCCACTTT. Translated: CASSYQTGGKSPLHF.

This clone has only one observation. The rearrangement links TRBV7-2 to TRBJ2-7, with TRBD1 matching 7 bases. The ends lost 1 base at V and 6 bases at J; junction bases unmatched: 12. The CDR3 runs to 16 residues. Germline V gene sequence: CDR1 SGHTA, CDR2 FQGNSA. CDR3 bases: TGTGCCAGCAGCTTAGAAGAGGTAGGGGGCAAACCCGAGCAGTACTTC. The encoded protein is CASSLEEVGGKPEQYF. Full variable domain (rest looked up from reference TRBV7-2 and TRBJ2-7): GAGVSQSPSNKVTEKGKDVELRCDPISGHTALYWYRQSLGQGLEFLIYFQGNSAPDKSGLPSDRFSAERTGGSVSTLTIQRTQQEDSAVYLCASSLEEVGGKPEQYFGPGTRLTVT.

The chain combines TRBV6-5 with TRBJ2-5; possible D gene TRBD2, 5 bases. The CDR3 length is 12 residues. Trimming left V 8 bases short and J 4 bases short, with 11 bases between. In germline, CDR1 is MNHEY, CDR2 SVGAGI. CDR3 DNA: TGTGCCAGCGGGAGAATTGGAGAGACCCAGTACTTC. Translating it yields CASGRIGETQYF.